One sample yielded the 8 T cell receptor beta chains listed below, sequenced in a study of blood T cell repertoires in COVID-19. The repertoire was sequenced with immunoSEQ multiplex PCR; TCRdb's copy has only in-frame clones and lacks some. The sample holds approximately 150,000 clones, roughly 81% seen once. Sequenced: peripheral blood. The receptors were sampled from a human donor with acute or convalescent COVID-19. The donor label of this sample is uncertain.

The CDR3 loop is CASSEKLGARGYTF. In DNA, the CDR3 is TGTGCCAGCAGTGAAAAGTTGGGGGCGCGAGGCTACACCTTC. The rearrangement links TRBV2 to TRBJ1-2; D is perhaps TRBD1 (6 bases). This CDR3 spans 14 amino acids. The V end lost 2 bases, the J end lost 8 bases, and 15 bases lay between the germline ends. Germline V lookup: CDR1 SNHLY, CDR2 FYNNEI.

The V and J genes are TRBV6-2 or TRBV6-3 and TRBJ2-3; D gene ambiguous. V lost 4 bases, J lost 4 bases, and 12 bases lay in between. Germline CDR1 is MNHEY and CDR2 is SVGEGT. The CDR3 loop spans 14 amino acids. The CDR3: CASSFTEGSDTQYF. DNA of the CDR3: TGTGCCAGCAGTTTCACAGAAGGATCAGATACGCAGTATTTT.

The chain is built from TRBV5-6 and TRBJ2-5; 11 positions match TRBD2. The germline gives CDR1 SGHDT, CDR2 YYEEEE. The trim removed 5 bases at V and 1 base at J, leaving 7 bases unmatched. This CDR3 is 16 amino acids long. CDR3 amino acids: CASSPRLAGPQETQYF. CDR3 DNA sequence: TGTGCCAGCAGTCCTAGACTAGCGGGACCCCAAGAGACCCAGTACTTC.

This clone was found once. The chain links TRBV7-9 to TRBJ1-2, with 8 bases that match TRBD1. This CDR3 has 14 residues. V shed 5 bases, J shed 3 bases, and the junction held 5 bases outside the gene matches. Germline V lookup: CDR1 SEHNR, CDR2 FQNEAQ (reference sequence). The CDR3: CASSPGQGDYGYTF. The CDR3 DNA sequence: TGTGCCAGCAGCCCTGGACAGGGTGACTATGGCTACACCTTC.

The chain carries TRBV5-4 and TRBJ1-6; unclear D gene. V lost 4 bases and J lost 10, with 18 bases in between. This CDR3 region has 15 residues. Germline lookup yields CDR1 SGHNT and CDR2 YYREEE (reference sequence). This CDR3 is CASSGSLGVQSPLHF. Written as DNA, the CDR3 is TGTGCCAGCAGCGGATCACTGGGAGTTCAATCACCCCTCCACTTT.

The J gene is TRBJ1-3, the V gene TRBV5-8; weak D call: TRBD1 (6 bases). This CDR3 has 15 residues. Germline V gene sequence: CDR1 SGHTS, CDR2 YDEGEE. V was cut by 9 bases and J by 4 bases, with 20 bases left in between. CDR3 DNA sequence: TGTGCCAACCCCCCCAAGACAGGCGTCGGAAACACCATATATTTT. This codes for CANPPKTGVGNTIYF.

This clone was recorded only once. CDR3 in DNA: TGCGCCAGCAGCTTCCTTGGAGGGGAGAACACTGAAGCTTTCTTT. It yields the protein CASSFLGGENTEAFF. The rearrangement links TRBV5-1 to TRBJ1-1; a weak D match, TRBD1 (5 bases). The CDR3 is made up of 15 amino acids. CDR1 and CDR2 from the germline V gene are SGHRS and YFSETQ. V lost 2 bases, J lost 1 base, and 12 bases lay in between.

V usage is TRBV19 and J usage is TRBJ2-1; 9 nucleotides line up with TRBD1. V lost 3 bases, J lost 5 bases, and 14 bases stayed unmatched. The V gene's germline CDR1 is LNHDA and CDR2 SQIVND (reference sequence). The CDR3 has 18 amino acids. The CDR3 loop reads CASSMSPITGGSNNEQFF. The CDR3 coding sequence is TGTGCCAGTAGTATGAGCCCTATCACAGGGGGCAGTAACAATGAGCAGTTCTTC.